These 15 T cell receptor beta chains came from one sample sequenced in a study of cytomegalovirus exposure and HLA in healthy donors. With 60 Vbeta and 13 Jbeta primers, the PCR was carried out. The repertoire was sequenced with immunoSEQ multiplex PCR; TCRdb's copy has only in-frame clones and lacks some. The table has 100,000 to 150,000 clones, 70% to 80% seen once. Sequencing input: PBMCs. The source is a female donor in good health and CMV-seronegative.

The chain couples TRBV7-9 to TRBJ1-4; the D is unclear. Germline V gives CDR1 SEHNR, CDR2 FQNEAQ (reference sequence). Trimming left V 0 bases short and J 3 bases short, with 8 bases between. This CDR3 comprises 15 residues. This CDR3 reads CASSLAPNSNEKLFF. DNA for the CDR3: TGTGCCAGCAGCTTAGCGCCTAATTCTAATGAAAAACTGTTTTTT.

As DNA, the CDR3 is TGTGCCAGCAGACAGCACCTGAACACTGAAGCTTTCTTT. This translates into CASRQHLNTEAFF. The gene calls are TRBV6-5 and TRBJ1-1; D gene ambiguous. From germline, CDR1 is MNHEY and CDR2 SVGAGI. The CDR3 loop spans 13 amino acids. V was trimmed by 6 bases and J by 0 bases, leaving 8 bases between them.

CDR3 in amino acids: CASSRGLADYTQYF. The CDR3 DNA sequence: TGTGCCAGCAGCCGTGGACTAGCGGACTATACGCAGTATTTT. The rearrangement joins TRBV7-2 to TRBJ2-3; the match to TRBD2 covers 10 bases. V gave up 5 bases and J gave up 7 bases; unmatched junction bases: 6. This CDR3 is 14 amino acids long. Germline V gives CDR1 SGHTA, CDR2 FQGNSA.

The chain has TRBV30 and TRBJ2-5; 9 bases align to TRBD2. Germline CDR1 GTSNPN, CDR2 SVGIG (reference sequence). The CDR3 has 14 residues. V was clipped by 1 base and J by 5 bases; unmatched bases: 5. The CDR3 spells CAWSGGLATETQYF. CDR3 nucleotide sequence: TGTGCCTGGAGTGGCGGACTAGCGACGGAGACCCAGTACTTC.

V usage is TRBV5-1 and J usage is TRBJ2-2; possibly TRBD1 for D (8 bases). CDR1 and CDR2 from the germline V gene are SGHRS and YFSETQ. Trimming shortened V by 2 bases and J by 6 bases, and 14 bases separated the two germline ends. CDR3 length: 15 residues. The CDR3 is CASSFEQGGSGELFF. The CDR3 bases are TGCGCCAGCAGCTTTGAACAGGGGGGGTCCGGGGAGCTGTTTTTT.

In this sample, this clone turned up a few times. The gene calls are TRBV5-4 and TRBJ2-5, with a weak D call TRBD2 (6 bases). The CDR3 consists of 15 residues. Germline lookup yields CDR1 SGHNT and CDR2 YYREEE (reference sequence). The V end lost 0 bases, the J end lost 3 bases, and 12 bases lay between the germline ends. The CDR3 loop reads CASSLVAGPKETQYF. The CDR3 DNA reads TGTGCCAGCAGCTTGGTTGCGGGACCTAAAGAGACCCAGTACTTC.

The V call is TRBV5-4, the J call TRBJ2-3; 7 positions agree with TRBD2. The CDR3 contains 16 residues. The V and J ends lost 1 base and 3 bases, in that order; junction bases with no gene match: 8. CDR1 SGHNT and CDR2 YYREEE come from the germline V gene (reference sequence). The CDR3 nucleotides are TGTGCCAGCAGCTTGTCTTCCGGGAGGAAGACAGATACGCAGTATTTT. Translating gives CASSLSSGRKTDTQYF.

In nucleotides, the CDR3 is TGTGCCAGCCAAGAGGGACTAGCGTTGGGGGAGACCCAGTACTTC. Translated: CASQEGLALGETQYF. The chain is built from TRBV28 and TRBJ2-5; 10 nucleotides align to TRBD2. The V gene's germline CDR1 is MDHEN and CDR2 SYDVKM. The CDR3 contains 15 residues. J gave up 5 bases and V 8 bases, and 11 bases lay outside the gene matches.

In its sample, this clone was seen a few times. This sequence joins TRBV7-3 and TRBJ1-1; D ambiguous. CDR3 length: 12 amino acids. Deletions cut 6 bases from V and 0 bases from J, with 5 bases between. Per the germline V gene, CDR1 is SGHTA and CDR2 is FQGTGA. The DNA of the CDR3 is TGTGCCAGCAGTGAGCTGAACACTGAAGCTTTCTTT. Protein: CASSELNTEAFF.

This clone was detected once. The rearrangement links TRBV7-2 to TRBJ1-2; 7 bases line up with TRBD1. Looked up from germline, CDR1 is SGHTA and CDR2 is FQGNSA. This CDR3 is 15 amino acids long. Unmatched junction bases numbered 6, after V lost 5 bases and J lost 0 bases. CDR3 amino acids: CASSPDRAPNYGYTF. The CDR3 nucleotides are TGTGCCAGCAGCCCCGACAGGGCACCTAACTATGGCTACACCTTC.

The chain couples TRBV29-1 to TRBJ1-2, with 9 bases identical to TRBD1. Germline V lookup: CDR1 SQVTM, CDR2 ANQGSEA. V dropped 7 bases and J dropped 2; count of bases not matched to a gene: 5. CDR3 length: 13 amino acids. CDR3 sequence (DNA): TGCAGCGGGTCACAGGGGGCCAACTATGGCTACACCTTC. Protein: CSGSQGANYGYTF.

The DNA of the CDR3 is TGCAGCGTTGGAGGACTAGGACGAAACAATGAGCAGTTCTTC. Translating it yields CSVGGLGRNNEQFF. The chain recombines TRBV29-1 with TRBJ2-1; 7 bases fit TRBD2. The trim removed 4 bases at V and 5 bases at J, leaving 8 bases unmatched. The CDR3 loop spans 14 amino acids. Looked up from germline, CDR1 is SQVTM and CDR2 is ANQGSEA.

The CDR3 protein is CAISTGASATNEKLFF. The CDR3 nucleotides read TGTGCCATCAGTACAGGGGCGAGTGCAACTAATGAAAAACTGTTTTTT. The chain combines TRBV10-3 with TRBJ1-4, with 7 bases aligning to TRBD1. V lost 5 bases and J lost 0; bases outside the gene matches: 6. The CDR3 consists of 16 residues. Germline loops: CDR1 ENHRY, CDR2 SYGVKD.

The chain uses TRBV28 and TRBJ1-1, with unresolved D. V was trimmed by 3 bases and J by 3 bases, leaving 5 bases between them. Germline loops: CDR1 MDHEN, CDR2 SYDVKM. CDR3 length: 12 amino acids. CDR3 amino acids: CASSFGDTEAFF. In nucleotides, the CDR3 is TGTGCCAGCAGTTTCGGAGACACTGAAGCTTTCTTT.

The chain uses TRBV10-3 and TRBJ2-4, with D possibly matching TRBD2 (6 bases). Trimming shortened V by 4 bases and J by 8 bases, and 18 bases separated the two germline ends. The V gene's germline CDR1 is ENHRY and CDR2 SYGVKD. The CDR3 runs 15 residues. The CDR3 sequence: CAISANLAYGDIQYF. The CDR3 bases are TGTGCCATCAGTGCCAATCTAGCGTACGGAGACATTCAGTACTTC.